Listed below are T cell receptor beta chains from one sample, sequenced in a study of shared clonotypes between healthy human individuals. Using immunoSEQ multiplex PCR, the repertoire was profiled, and TCRdb retains in-frame clones only, with some absent. The table shows hundreds of thousands of clones, with about 80% occurring only once. Sample: memory CD4+ T cells sorted from blood. The receptors here all came from a woman in her thirties in good health. Both conserved end residues are trimmed from each CDR3.

11,TRBV11-2,TRBJ2-3,ASSFSPTDTQY
14,TRBV13,TRBJ2-5,ASSLRTSGSWETQY
10,TRBV28,TRBJ2-5,ATRTGQETQY
14,TRBV25-1,TRBJ1-4,ASSEGQASTNEKLF
18,TRBV10-3,TRBJ2-2,AISDPLRSGTGGRGGELF
13,TRBV14,TRBJ2-7,ASSRQSGGSYEQY
14,TRBV5-1,TRBJ2-3,ASSPYGTGGQDTQY
15,TRBV14,TRBJ1-1,ASSRTNYRGMNTEAF
13,TRBV6-5,TRBJ2-5,ASSPLRRTQETQY
9,TRBV6-5,TRBJ2-7,ASDITYEQY
13,TRBV6-6,TRBJ2-2,ASMDTGAHTGELF
14,TRBV5-1,TRBJ2-7,ASSLGGSGNDYEQY
15,TRBV18,TRBJ1-5,ASSPPGFSTTAKPQH
12,TRBV4-2,TRBJ1-5,ASSQDEWTQPQH
13,TRBV28,TRBJ1-5,ASRTGASGNQPQH
11,TRBV2,TRBJ2-1,ASSENVPLEQF
13,TRBV5-1,TRBJ1-5,ASSLEGYGNQPQH
13,TRBV7-9,TRBJ1-3,ASSYTPSSGNTIY
12,TRBV4-2,TRBJ2-7,ASSQESRAHEQY
12,TRBV10-3,TRBJ2-1,AIKGLAGDNEQF
13,TRBV25-1,TRBJ2-5,ASSEPGQIQETQY
8,TRBV2,TRBJ2-7,ASSVWEQY
13,TRBV14,TRBJ2-5,ASSQDWVSQETQY
13,TRBV7-2,TRBJ2-2,ASSTGTLLRGELF
11,TRBV6-1,TRBJ1-5,ASSGQGDQPQH
15,TRBV27,TRBJ2-1,ASSFRPRLAGSHEQF
14,TRBV28,TRBJ2-7,ASSLGTSGSISEQY
13,TRBV29-1,TRBJ2-3,SVEEGADQTGTQY
10,TRBV19,TRBJ1-2,ASSPDNYGYT
12,TRBV28,TRBJ2-7,ASSSPGLSYEQY
11,TRBV27,TRBJ2-6,ASSRAGANVLT
15,TRBV29-1,TRBJ2-6,SVGDRPTYSGANVLT
9,TRBV20-1,TRBJ2-3,SARKRETEY
13,TRBV6-6,TRBJ2-1,ASSYVGRRYNEQF
14,TRBV7-9,TRBJ2-2,ASSLARSRNTGELF
11,TRBV7-6,TRBJ1-5,ASSLGEGQPQH
11,TRBV9,TRBJ2-2,ASSAQGVGELF
14,TRBV7-9,TRBJ2-7,ASSSPKGQSSYEQY
13,TRBV28,TRBJ1-2,ASSSGTRDFYGYT
17,TRBV4-1,TRBJ2-5,ASSPRPIGGLRGEETQY
11,TRBV19,TRBJ1-1,ASSEGPNTEAF
14,TRBV4-1,TRBJ1-2,ASSHPLSVARDGYT
10,TRBV28,TRBJ2-1,ASSPVLLAGV
10,TRBV14,TRBJ1-1,ASSQVGRGIG
15,TRBV4-2,NA,ASSQGLLRDRPPEQY
14,TRBV28,TRBJ2-7,ASSFLSAGGVYEQY
10,TRBV29-1,TRBJ2-5,SAGGQGETQY